This record covers a single TCR beta chain. Germline CDR1 LGHDT, CDR2 YNNKEL (reference sequence). CDR3 size: 13 residues. The trim removed 3 bases at V and 5 bases at J, leaving 1 base unmatched. The data stem from a study of blood T cell repertoires in COVID-19. Generated by immunoSEQ multiplex PCR, the TCRdb table keeps only in-frame clones and is missing some. The sample has 300,000 to 450,000 clones, around nine tenths seen once; the top ten hold 1.2%. The rearrangement joins TRBV3-1 (or the pseudogene TRBV3-2) to TRBJ1-5; 7 nucleotides agree with TRBD1. This receptor was identified in a young woman who had recovered from COVID-19. The sequencing sample was made of PBMCs or T cells enriched from blood (not recorded which). The CDR3: CASSHGTDQPQHF. The CDR3 nucleotides read TGTGCCAGCAGCCACGGGACAGATCAGCCCCAGCATTTT.